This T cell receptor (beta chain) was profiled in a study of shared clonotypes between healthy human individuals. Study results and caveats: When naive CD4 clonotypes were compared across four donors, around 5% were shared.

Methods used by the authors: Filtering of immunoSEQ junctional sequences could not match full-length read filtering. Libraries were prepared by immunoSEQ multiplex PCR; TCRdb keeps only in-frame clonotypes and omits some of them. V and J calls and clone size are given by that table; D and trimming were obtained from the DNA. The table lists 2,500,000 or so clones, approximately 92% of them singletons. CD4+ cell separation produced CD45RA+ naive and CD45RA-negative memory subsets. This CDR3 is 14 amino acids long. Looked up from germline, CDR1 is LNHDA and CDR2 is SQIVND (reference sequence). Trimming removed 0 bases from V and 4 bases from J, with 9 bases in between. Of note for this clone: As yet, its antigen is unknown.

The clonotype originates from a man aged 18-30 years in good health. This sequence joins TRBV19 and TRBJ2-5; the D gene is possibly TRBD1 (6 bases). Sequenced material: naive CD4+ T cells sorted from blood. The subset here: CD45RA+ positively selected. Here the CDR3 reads CASSIDGRGETQYF. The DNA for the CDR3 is TGTGCCAGTAGTATAGATGGCAGGGGAGAGACCCAGTACTTC.